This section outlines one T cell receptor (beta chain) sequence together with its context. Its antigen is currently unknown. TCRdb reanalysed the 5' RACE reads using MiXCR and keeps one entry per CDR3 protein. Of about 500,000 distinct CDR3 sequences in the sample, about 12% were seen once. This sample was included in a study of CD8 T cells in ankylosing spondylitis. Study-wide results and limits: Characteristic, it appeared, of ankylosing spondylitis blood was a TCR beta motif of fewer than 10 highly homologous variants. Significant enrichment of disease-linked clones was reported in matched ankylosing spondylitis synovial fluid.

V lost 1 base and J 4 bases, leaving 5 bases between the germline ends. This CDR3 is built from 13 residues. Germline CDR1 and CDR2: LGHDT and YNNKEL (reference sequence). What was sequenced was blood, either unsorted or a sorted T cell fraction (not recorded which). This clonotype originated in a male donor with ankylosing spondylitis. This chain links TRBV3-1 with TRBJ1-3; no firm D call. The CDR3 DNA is TGTGCCAGCAGCCAAGCTCGCGGAAACACCATATATTTT. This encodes CASSQARGNTIYF. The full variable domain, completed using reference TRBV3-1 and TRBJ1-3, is DTAVSQTPKYLVTQMGNDKSIKCEQNLGHDTMYWYKQDSKKFLKIMFSYNNKELIINETVPNRFSPKSPDKAHLNLHINSLELGDSAVYFCASSQARGNTIYFGEGSWLTVV.